This entry lists 4 T cell receptor beta chains sequenced from one sample in a study of T-cell reconstitution after alpha-beta-depleted transplantation in children. The TCRbeta library was prepared with unique molecular identifiers. One entry per CDR3 protein results from TCRdb running MiXCR on the PCR reads. The sample includes about 72,000 distinct CDR3 sequences, about 7.3% of them seen just once. Sequenced material: PBMCs from the stem cell graft donor, taken from the stem cell graft. The source is a human donor who donated a stem cell graft to a child with acute lymphoblastic leukemia.

This clonotype was picked up many times. CDR3 DNA sequence: TGTGCCAGCAGTTTACTAATGGAGACCCAGTACTTC. Translating it yields CASSLLMETQYF. The chain carries TRBV12-3 or TRBV12-4 and TRBJ2-5; no firm D call. This CDR3 contains 12 residues. V was pared by 2 bases and J by 5 bases, with 6 bases between.

This clonotype came up many times. This chain links TRBV7-8 with TRBJ2-2; no reliable D call. V was shortened by 1 base and J by 2 bases, with 5 bases between the two germline ends. The CDR3 runs to 14 residues. Germline V lookup: CDR1 SGHVS, CDR2 FQNEAQ. The CDR3 DNA follows: TGTGCCAGCAGCTTAGGCTCAAACACCGGGGAGCTGTTTTTT. Translating gives CASSLGSNTGELFF.

This chain joins TRBV10-3 and TRBJ2-6; no firm D call. V gave up 4 bases and J gave up 0 bases, with 7 bases separating them. In germline, CDR1 is ENHRY, CDR2 SYGVKD. CDR3 size: 15 residues. CDR3 bases: TGTGCCATCAGTGTCCGCAGCTCTGGGGCCAACGTCCTGACTTTC. The encoded protein is CAISVRSSGANVLTF.

Notes on this clonotype: At one end the junction does not follow the germline gene, possibly because of a read error. The chain combines TRBV7-2 with TRBJ2-1; 11 positions match TRBD2. Per germline, CDR1 SGHTA and CDR2 FQGNSA. The CDR3 is 17 amino acids. CDR3 DNA: TGTGCCAGCATCTTAGGACTAGCGGGCCCCCAGAGATATGAGCAGTTCTTC. Residues: CASILGLAGPQRYEQFF. Full variable domain (rest looked up from reference TRBV7-2 and TRBJ2-1): GAGVSQSPSNKVTEKGKDVELRCDPISGHTALYWYRQSLGQGLEFLIYFQGNSAPDKSGLPSDRFSAERTGGSVSTLTIQRTQQEDSAVYLCASILGLAGPQRYEQFFGPGTRLTVL.